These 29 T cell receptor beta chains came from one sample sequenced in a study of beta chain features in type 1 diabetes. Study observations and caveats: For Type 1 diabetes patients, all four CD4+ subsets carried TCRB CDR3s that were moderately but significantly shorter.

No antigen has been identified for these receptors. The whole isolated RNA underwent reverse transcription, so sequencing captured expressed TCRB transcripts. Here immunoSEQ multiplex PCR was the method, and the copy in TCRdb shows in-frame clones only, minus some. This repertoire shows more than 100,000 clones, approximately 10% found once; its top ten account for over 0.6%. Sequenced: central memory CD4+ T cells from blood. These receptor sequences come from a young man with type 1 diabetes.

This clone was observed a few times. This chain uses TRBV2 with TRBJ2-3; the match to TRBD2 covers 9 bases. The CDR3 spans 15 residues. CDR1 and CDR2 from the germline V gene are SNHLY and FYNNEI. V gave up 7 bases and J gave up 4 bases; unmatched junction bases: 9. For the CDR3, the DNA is TGTGCCAGCACCGCGGGCGGGGGGGCCGCAGATACGCAGTATTTT. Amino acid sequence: CASTAGGGAADTQYF.

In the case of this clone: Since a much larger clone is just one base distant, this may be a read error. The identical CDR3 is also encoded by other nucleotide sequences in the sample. CDR3 residues: CASSYSRTGDSPLHF. The CDR3 nucleotides read TGTGCCAGCAGTTACTCGCGGACAGGGGATTCACCCCTCCACTTT. The chain couples TRBV6-6 to TRBJ1-6; 9 positions match TRBD1. Unmatched junction bases numbered 2, after V lost 0 bases and J lost 8 bases. The CDR3 is 15 residues long. CDR1 is MNHNY, CDR2 SVGAGI, per germline (reference sequence).

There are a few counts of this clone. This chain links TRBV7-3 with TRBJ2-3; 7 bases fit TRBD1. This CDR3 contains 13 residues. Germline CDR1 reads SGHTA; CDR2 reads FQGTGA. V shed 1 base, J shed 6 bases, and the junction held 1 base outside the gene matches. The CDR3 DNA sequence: TGTGCCAGCAGCTTAAAGGGGGCGGATACGCAGTATTTT. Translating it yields CASSLKGADTQYF.

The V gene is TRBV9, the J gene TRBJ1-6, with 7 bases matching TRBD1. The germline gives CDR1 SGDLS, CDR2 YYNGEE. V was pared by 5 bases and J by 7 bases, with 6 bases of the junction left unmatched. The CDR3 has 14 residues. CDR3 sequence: CASSPGTANSPLHF. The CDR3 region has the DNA TGTGCCAGCAGTCCCGGGACAGCGAATTCACCCCTCCACTTT.

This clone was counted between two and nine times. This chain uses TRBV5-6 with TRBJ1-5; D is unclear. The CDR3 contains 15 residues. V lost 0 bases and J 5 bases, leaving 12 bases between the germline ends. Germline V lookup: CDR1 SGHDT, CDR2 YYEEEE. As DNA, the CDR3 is TGTGCCAGCAGCTTGGGGTCAGGTAGAGATCAGCCCCAGCATTTT. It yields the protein CASSLGSGRDQPQHF.

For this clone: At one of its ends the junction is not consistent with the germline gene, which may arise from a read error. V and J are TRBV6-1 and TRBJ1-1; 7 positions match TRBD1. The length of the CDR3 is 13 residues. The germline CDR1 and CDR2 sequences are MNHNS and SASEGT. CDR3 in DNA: TGTGCCATCAGTGACAGGGAAGACACTGAAGCTTTCTTT. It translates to CAISDREDTEAFF.

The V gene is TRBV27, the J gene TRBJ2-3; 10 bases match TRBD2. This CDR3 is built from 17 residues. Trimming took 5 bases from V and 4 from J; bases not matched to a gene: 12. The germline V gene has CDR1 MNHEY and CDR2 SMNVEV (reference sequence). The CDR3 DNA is TGTGCCAGCAGTCCTTTTCTCCAGCGGGGGGGACCAGATACGCAGTATTTT. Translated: CASSPFLQRGGPDTQYF.

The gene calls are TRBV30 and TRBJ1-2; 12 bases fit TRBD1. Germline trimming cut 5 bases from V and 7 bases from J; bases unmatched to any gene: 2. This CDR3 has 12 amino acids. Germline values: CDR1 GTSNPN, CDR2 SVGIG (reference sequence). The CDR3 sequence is CAWGTGGGGYTF. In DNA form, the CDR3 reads TGTGCCTGGGGGACAGGGGGCGGTGGCTACACCTTC.

CDR3 protein: CASKGQNTDTQYF. As DNA, the CDR3 is TGTGCCAGCAAGGGACAGAACACAGATACGCAGTATTTT. The chain employs TRBV25-1 and TRBJ2-3; 7 nucleotides line up with TRBD1. The CDR3 has 13 residues. Germline V gene sequence: CDR1 MGHDK, CDR2 SYGVNS. J lost 2 bases, V lost 7 bases, and 3 bases had no gene match.

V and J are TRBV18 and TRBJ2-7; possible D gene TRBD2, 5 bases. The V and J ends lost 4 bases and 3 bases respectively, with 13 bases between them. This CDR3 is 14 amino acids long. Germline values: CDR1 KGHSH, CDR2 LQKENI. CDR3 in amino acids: CASSLGGNFYEQYF. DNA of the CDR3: TGTGCCAGCTCACTTGGAGGAAACTTCTACGAGCAGTACTTC.

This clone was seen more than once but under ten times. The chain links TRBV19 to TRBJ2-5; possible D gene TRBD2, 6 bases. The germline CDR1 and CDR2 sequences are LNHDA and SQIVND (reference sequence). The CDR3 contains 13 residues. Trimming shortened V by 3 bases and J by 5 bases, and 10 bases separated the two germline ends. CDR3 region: CASSISAGETQYF. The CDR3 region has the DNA TGTGCCAGTAGTATTTCTGCGGGGGAGACCCAGTACTTC. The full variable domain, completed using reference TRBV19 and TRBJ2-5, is DGGITQSPKYLFRKEGQNVTLSCEQNLNHDAMYWYRQDPGQGLRLIYYSQIVNDFQKGDIAEGYSVSREKKESFPLTVTSAQKNPTAFYLCASSISAGETQYFGPGTRLLVL.

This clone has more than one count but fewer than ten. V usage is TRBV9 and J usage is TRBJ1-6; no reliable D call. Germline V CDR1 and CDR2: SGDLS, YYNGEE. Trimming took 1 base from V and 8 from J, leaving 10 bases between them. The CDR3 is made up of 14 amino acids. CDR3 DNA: TGTGCCAGCAGCGTACAGGATACCTATTCACCCCTCCACTTT. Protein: CASSVQDTYSPLHF.

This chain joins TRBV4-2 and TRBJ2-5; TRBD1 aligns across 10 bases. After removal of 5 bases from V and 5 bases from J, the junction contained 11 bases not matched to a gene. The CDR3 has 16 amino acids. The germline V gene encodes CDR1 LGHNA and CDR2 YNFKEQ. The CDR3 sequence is CASSVGTGVAGETQYF. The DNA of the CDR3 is TGTGCCAGCAGCGTGGGGACAGGGGTCGCGGGGGAGACCCAGTACTTC.

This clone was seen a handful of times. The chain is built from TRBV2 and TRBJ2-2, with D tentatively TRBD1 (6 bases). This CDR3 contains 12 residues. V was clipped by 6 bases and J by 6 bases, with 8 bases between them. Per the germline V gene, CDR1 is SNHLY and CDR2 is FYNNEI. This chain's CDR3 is CASRYRAGELFF. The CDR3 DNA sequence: TGTGCCAGCAGATACAGGGCCGGGGAGCTGTTTTTT. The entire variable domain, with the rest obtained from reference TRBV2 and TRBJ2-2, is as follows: EPEVTQTPSHQVTQMGQEVILRCVPISNHLYFYWYRQILGQKVEFLVSFYNNEISEKSEIFDDQFSVERPDGSNFTLKIRSTKLEDSAMYFCASRYRAGELFFGEGSRLTVL.

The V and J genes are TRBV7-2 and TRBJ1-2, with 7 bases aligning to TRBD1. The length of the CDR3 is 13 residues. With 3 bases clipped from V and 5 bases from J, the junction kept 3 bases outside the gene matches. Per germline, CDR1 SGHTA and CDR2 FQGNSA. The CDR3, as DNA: TGTGCCAGCAGCTTCGACAGGGAGTATGGCTACACCTTC. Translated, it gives CASSFDREYGYTF.

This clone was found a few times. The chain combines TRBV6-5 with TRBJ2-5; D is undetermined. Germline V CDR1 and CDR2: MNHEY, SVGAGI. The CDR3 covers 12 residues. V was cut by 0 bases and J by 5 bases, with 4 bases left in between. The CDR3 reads CASSYSSETQYF. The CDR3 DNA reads TGTGCCAGCAGTTACTCGAGTGAGACCCAGTACTTC.

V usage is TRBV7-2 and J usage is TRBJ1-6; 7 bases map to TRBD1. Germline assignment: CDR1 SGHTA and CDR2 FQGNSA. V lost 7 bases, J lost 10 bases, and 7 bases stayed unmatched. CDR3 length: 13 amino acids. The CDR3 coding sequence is TGTGCCAGCACCCAAGGGACAGAATCACCCCTCCACTTT. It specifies CASTQGTESPLHF.

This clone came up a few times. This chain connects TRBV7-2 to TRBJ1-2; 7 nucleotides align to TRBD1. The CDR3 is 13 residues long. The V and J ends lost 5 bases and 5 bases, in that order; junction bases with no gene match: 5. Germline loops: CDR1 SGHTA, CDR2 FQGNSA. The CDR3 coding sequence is TGTGCCAGCAGCCCCCGACAGGGATATGGCTACACCTTC. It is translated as CASSPRQGYGYTF. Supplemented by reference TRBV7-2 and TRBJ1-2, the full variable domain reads GAGVSQSPSNKVTEKGKDVELRCDPISGHTALYWYRQSLGQGLEFLIYFQGNSAPDKSGLPSDRFSAERTGGSVSTLTIQRTQQEDSAVYLCASSPRQGYGYTFGSGTRLTVV.

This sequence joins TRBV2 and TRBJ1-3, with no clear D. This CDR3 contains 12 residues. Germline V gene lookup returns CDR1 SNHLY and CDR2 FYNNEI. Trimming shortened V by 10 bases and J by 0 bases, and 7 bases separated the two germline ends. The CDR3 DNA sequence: TGTGCCACTGACACCTCTGGAAACACCATATATTTT. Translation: CATDTSGNTIYF.

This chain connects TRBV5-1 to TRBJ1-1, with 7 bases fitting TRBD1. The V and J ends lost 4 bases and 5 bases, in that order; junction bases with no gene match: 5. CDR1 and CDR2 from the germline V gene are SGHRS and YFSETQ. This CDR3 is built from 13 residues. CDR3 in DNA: TGCGCCAGCAGCCAGGGACAGCGAACTGAAGCTTTCTTT. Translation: CASSQGQRTEAFF.

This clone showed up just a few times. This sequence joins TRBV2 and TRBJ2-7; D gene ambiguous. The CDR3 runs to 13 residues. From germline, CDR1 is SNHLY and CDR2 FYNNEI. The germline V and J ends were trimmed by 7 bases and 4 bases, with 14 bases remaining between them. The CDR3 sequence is CASKRTEVYEQYF. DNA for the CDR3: TGTGCCAGCAAAAGAACAGAAGTATACGAGCAGTACTTC. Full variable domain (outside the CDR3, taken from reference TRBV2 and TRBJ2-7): EPEVTQTPSHQVTQMGQEVILRCVPISNHLYFYWYRQILGQKVEFLVSFYNNEISEKSEIFDDQFSVERPDGSNFTLKIRSTKLEDSAMYFCASKRTEVYEQYFGPGTRLTVT.

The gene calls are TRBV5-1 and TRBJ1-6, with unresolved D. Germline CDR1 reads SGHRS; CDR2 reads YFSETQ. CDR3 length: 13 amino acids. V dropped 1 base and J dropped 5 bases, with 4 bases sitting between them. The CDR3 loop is CASSLPNNSPLHF. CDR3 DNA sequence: TGCGCCAGCAGCTTGCCTAATAATTCACCCCTCCACTTT.

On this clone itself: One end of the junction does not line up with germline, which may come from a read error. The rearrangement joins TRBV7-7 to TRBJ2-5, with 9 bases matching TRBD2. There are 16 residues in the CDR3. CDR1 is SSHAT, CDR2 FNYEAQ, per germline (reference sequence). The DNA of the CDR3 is TGTGCTAGCAGCTTCGGCGGGGGGGCCTCCCAAGAGACCCAGTACTTC. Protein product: CASSFGGGASQETQYF.

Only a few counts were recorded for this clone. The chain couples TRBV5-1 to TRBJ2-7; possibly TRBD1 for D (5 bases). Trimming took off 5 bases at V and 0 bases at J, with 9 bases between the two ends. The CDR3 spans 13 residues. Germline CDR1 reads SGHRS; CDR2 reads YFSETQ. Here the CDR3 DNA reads TGCGCCAGCAGTGACAGCGACTCCTACGAGCAGTACTTC. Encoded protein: CASSDSDSYEQYF.

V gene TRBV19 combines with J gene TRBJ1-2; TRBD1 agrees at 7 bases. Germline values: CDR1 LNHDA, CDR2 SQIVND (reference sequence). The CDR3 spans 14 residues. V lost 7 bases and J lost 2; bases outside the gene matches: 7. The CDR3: CASTPGDRNYGYTF. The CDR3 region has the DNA TGTGCCAGTACCCCCGGGGACAGAAACTATGGCTACACCTTC. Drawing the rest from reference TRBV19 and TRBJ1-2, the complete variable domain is DGGITQSPKYLFRKEGQNVTLSCEQNLNHDAMYWYRQDPGQGLRLIYYSQIVNDFQKGDIAEGYSVSREKKESFPLTVTSAQKNPTAFYLCASTPGDRNYGYTFGSGTRLTVV.

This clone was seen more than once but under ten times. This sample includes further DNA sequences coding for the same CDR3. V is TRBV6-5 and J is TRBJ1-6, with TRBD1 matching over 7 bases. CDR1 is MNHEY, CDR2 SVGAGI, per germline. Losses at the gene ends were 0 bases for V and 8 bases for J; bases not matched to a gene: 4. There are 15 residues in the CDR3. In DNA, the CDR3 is TGTGCCAGCAGTTACTCGAGACAGGGTGATTCACCCCTCCACTTT. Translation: CASSYSRQGDSPLHF.

The CDR3 reads CASRLDRGNEQFF. Written as DNA, the CDR3 is TGTGCCAGCAGACTGGACAGGGGCAATGAGCAGTTCTTC. The V gene is TRBV5-4, the J gene TRBJ2-1; 9 nucleotides agree with TRBD1. Germline-derived CDR1 and CDR2 are SGHNT and YYREEE (reference sequence). V gave up 5 bases and J gave up 6 bases; unmatched junction bases: 3. The CDR3 spans 13 residues.

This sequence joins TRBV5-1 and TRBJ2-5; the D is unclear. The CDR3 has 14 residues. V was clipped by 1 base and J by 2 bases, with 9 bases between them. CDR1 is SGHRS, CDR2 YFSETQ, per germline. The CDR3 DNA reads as TGCGCCAGCAGCTTGTTGGCGGAACAAGAGACCCAGTACTTC. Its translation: CASSLLAEQETQYF.

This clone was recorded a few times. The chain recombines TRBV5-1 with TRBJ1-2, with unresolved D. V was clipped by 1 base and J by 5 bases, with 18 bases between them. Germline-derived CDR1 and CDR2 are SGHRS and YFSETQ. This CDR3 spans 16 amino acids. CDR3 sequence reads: CASSLSSGAVVYGYTF. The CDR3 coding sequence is TGCGCCAGCAGCTTGAGCAGTGGTGCGGTTGTTTATGGCTACACCTTC.